These T cell receptor beta chains were read from a single sample in a study of vaccination effects on CD4 cells after COVID-19. Their cognate antigens are unknown. TCRdb's table, derived via immunoSEQ multiplex PCR, lists solely in-frame clones and lacks some. Found here are tens of thousands of clones, roughly 70% of them singletons; the top ten hold 7% to 9.5%. The sequences come from CD4+ T cells from PBMCs cultured with SARS-CoV-2 spike peptides, collected after COVID-19 vaccination. Source of these receptors: a human donor who received a COVID-19 vaccine. Each CDR3 is given with its conserved first and last residue. A D gene is named only where the DNA matches it firmly. Clone size is shown for a subset of rows, as once, few, many or a class of expanded clone.

V gene: TRBV15
J gene: TRBJ1-4
CDR3 length: 20
D gene: TRBD1
clone size: once
CDR3 DNA: TGTGCCACCAGCGGATTCCGGGACAGGGGGCTTGTGGAAGCTAATGAAAAACTGTTTTTT
CDR3 protein: CATSGFRDRGLVEANEKLFF

V gene: TRBV18
J gene: TRBJ1-1
CDR3 length: 14
D gene: NA
clone size: NA
CDR3 DNA: TGTGCCAGCTCACCAGGGGTAAAGAACACTGAAGCTTTCTTT
CDR3 protein: CASSPGVKNTEAFF

V gene: TRBV4-1
J gene: TRBJ1-2
CDR3 length: 16
D gene: NA
clone size: NA
CDR3 DNA: TGCGCCAGCAGCTCCCCCGCGGAGGGAAATAACTATGGCTACACCTTC
CDR3 protein: CASSSPAEGNNYGYTF

V gene: TRBV7-2
J gene: TRBJ2-3
CDR3 length: 15
D gene: TRBD2
clone size: NA
CDR3 DNA: TGTGCCAGCAGCATACCGACTAGCGGGACAGATACGCAGTATTTT
CDR3 protein: CASSIPTSGTDTQYF

V gene: TRBV6-6
J gene: TRBJ2-6
CDR3 length: 13
D gene: NA
clone size: once
CDR3 DNA: TGTGCCAGCAGCGACACGGGGGCCAACGTCCTGACTTTC
CDR3 protein: CASSDTGANVLTF

V gene: TRBV2
J gene: TRBJ2-7
CDR3 length: 14
D gene: TRBD2
clone size: NA
CDR3 DNA: TGTGCCAGCAGGGGACTAGCGGGGACCTACGAGCAGTACTTC
CDR3 protein: CASRGLAGTYEQYF

V gene: TRBV6-5
J gene: TRBJ1-6
CDR3 length: 14
D gene: NA
clone size: NA
CDR3 DNA: TGTGCCAGCGGTCGAACAGGGTATAATTCACCCCTCCACTTT
CDR3 protein: CASGRTGYNSPLHF

V gene: TRBV18
J gene: TRBJ2-7
CDR3 length: 14
D gene: TRBD2
clone size: NA
CDR3 DNA: TGTGCCAGCTCACCCACTAGCGGGAGATACGAGCAGTACTTC
CDR3 protein: CASSPTSGRYEQYF

V gene: TRBV6-5
J gene: TRBJ2-3
CDR3 length: 15
D gene: TRBD1
clone size: once
CDR3 DNA: TGTGCCAGCAGTTACAGGAACAGGGGGTGGGATACGCAGTATTTT
CDR3 protein: CASSYRNRGWDTQYF

V gene: TRBV2
J gene: TRBJ2-3
CDR3 length: 13
D gene: NA
clone size: NA
CDR3 DNA: TGTGCCAGCAGCCTCGACCTCACAGATACGCAGTATTTT
CDR3 protein: CASSLDLTDTQYF

V gene: TRBV6-5
J gene: TRBJ2-7
CDR3 length: 14
D gene: TRBD2
clone size: NA
CDR3 DNA: TGTGCCAGCAAGGAGACTAGCGCTCCCTACGAGCAGTACTTC
CDR3 protein: CASKETSAPYEQYF

V gene: TRBV7-8
J gene: TRBJ1-5
CDR3 length: 19
D gene: NA
clone size: once
CDR3 DNA: TGTGCCAGCAGCTTAGTTCGGTTTGGCGTACGGTTAAGCAATCAGCCCCAGCATTTT
CDR3 protein: CASSLVRFGVRLSNQPQHF

V gene: TRBV7-6
J gene: TRBJ2-2
CDR3 length: 16
D gene: TRBD2
clone size: once
CDR3 DNA: TGTGCCAGCAGCTTAGTAGCGGGAGGGCCTACCGGGGAGCTGTTTTTT
CDR3 protein: CASSLVAGGPTGELFF

V gene: TRBV18
J gene: TRBJ1-1
CDR3 length: 14
D gene: NA
clone size: NA
CDR3 DNA: TGTGCCAGCTCACCAGCGGGGAAGAACACTGAAGCTTTCTTT
CDR3 protein: CASSPAGKNTEAFF

V gene: TRBV19
J gene: TRBJ2-5
CDR3 length: 14
D gene: NA
clone size: NA
CDR3 DNA: TGTGCCAGTAGTGGAGGGACTGGACAAGAGACCCAGTACTTC
CDR3 protein: CASSGGTGQETQYF

V gene: TRBV4-1
J gene: TRBJ1-1
CDR3 length: 15
D gene: NA
clone size: NA
CDR3 DNA: TGCGCCAGCAGCCCCGCCTCAGGGAAGGTTTCGGGTGCTTTCTTT
CDR3 protein: CASSPASGKVSGAFF

V gene: TRBV4-1
J gene: TRBJ2-7
CDR3 length: 15
D gene: TRBD1
clone size: NA
CDR3 DNA: TGCGCCAGCAGCCCCATGGGACAGGGAACCTACGAGCAGTACTTC
CDR3 protein: CASSPMGQGTYEQYF

V gene: TRBV7-9
J gene: TRBJ1-1
CDR3 length: 14
D gene: TRBD1
clone size: NA
CDR3 DNA: TGTGCCAGCAGTCATAGCAGCAGGGGGCGCGGAGCTTTCTTT
CDR3 protein: CASSHSSRGRGAFF

V gene: TRBV5-1
J gene: TRBJ1-5
CDR3 length: 14
D gene: NA
clone size: NA
CDR3 DNA: TGCGCCAGCAGCTTGGGGGCGGGCGAGAGGCCCCAGCATTTT
CDR3 protein: CASSLGAGERPQHF

V gene: TRBV4-1
J gene: TRBJ1-4
CDR3 length: 15
D gene: NA
clone size: NA
CDR3 DNA: TGCGCCAGCAGCCAAGGGGAGGGGTCGGATGAAAAACTGTTTTTT
CDR3 protein: CASSQGEGSDEKLFF

V gene: TRBV19
J gene: TRBJ2-5
CDR3 length: 15
D gene: NA
clone size: NA
CDR3 DNA: TGTGCCAGTAATCGAGAGGCAGGACCACAAGAGACCCAGTACTTC
CDR3 protein: CASNREAGPQETQYF

V gene: TRBV7-8
J gene: TRBJ2-7
CDR3 length: 14
D gene: NA
clone size: once
CDR3 DNA: TGTGCCAGCAGCTTGAGGTCTAGAACCTACGAGCAGTACTTC
CDR3 protein: CASSLRSRTYEQYF

V gene: TRBV5-8
J gene: TRBJ1-1
CDR3 length: 14
D gene: TRBD1
clone size: few
CDR3 DNA: TGTGCCAGCAGAAATCGACAGGGTACCACTGAAGCTTTCTTT
CDR3 protein: CASRNRQGTTEAFF

V gene: TRBV5-1
J gene: TRBJ2-2
CDR3 length: 15
D gene: NA
clone size: NA
CDR3 DNA: TGCGCCAGCAGCTTGATCGCTCAGGGTGCCGGGGAGCTGTTTTTT
CDR3 protein: CASSLIAQGAGELFF

V gene: TRBV19
J gene: TRBJ2-2
CDR3 length: 15
D gene: TRBD2
clone size: NA
CDR3 DNA: TGTGCCAGTAGTATCGGCGGGAGTCGCGCCGGGGAGCTGTTTTTT
CDR3 protein: CASSIGGSRAGELFF

V gene: TRBV7-9
J gene: TRBJ1-1
CDR3 length: 18
D gene: NA
clone size: NA
CDR3 DNA: TGTGCCAGCAGCTTCAGACCAGCCAAGAAAAGAGCAGGCACTGAAGCTTTCTTT
CDR3 protein: CASSFRPAKKRAGTEAFF

V gene: TRBV3-1/TRBV3-2
J gene: TRBJ1-3
CDR3 length: 16
D gene: TRBD1
clone size: NA
CDR3 DNA: TGTGCCAGCAGCCAAGGGACAGGGGTGTACGGAAACACCATATATTTT
CDR3 protein: CASSQGTGVYGNTIYF

V gene: TRBV3-1/TRBV3-2
J gene: TRBJ2-5
CDR3 length: 17
D gene: TRBD1
clone size: medium-sized
CDR3 DNA: TGTGCCAGCAGCCAAGATCTTCTGACAGGGGGCCAAGAGACCCAGTACTTC
CDR3 protein: CASSQDLLTGGQETQYF

V gene: TRBV5-1
J gene: TRBJ2-6
CDR3 length: 16
D gene: NA
clone size: NA
CDR3 DNA: TGCGCCAGCAGCTTTCGGGTTTCCTCTGGGGCCAACGTCCTGACTTTC
CDR3 protein: CASSFRVSSGANVLTF

V gene: TRBV19
J gene: TRBJ2-3
CDR3 length: 19
D gene: TRBD2
clone size: few
CDR3 DNA: TGTGCCAGTAGTATATCCGGACTGGGATCTAGCGGGATCACAGATACGCAGTATTTT
CDR3 protein: CASSISGLGSSGITDTQYF

V gene: TRBV5-1
J gene: TRBJ1-2
CDR3 length: 14
D gene: NA
clone size: few
CDR3 DNA: TGCGCCAGCAGCCTGGACGGGACGCTCTATGGCTACACCTTC
CDR3 protein: CASSLDGTLYGYTF

V gene: TRBV5-4
J gene: TRBJ1-2
CDR3 length: 14
D gene: NA
clone size: NA
CDR3 DNA: TGTGCCAGCAGCTCGGGGGACACAACCTATGGCTACACCTTC
CDR3 protein: CASSSGDTTYGYTF

V gene: TRBV6-5
J gene: TRBJ1-1
CDR3 length: 15
D gene: NA
clone size: once
CDR3 DNA: TGTGCCAGCAGTTACTCCGCCAGGGGAGCCACTGAAGCTTTCTTT
CDR3 protein: CASSYSARGATEAFF

V gene: TRBV28
J gene: TRBJ2-7
CDR3 length: 12
D gene: NA
clone size: NA
CDR3 DNA: TGTGCCAGCAGGCAGGGGAGATGGGAGCAGTACTTC
CDR3 protein: CASRQGRWEQYF

V gene: TRBV7-9
J gene: TRBJ2-1
CDR3 length: 15
D gene: TRBD2
clone size: NA
CDR3 DNA: TGTGCCAGCAGCTCCAGACTAGCGGGAGGTTGGGAGCAGTTCTTC
CDR3 protein: CASSSRLAGGWEQFF

V gene: TRBV29-1
J gene: TRBJ1-4
CDR3 length: 15
D gene: NA
clone size: NA
CDR3 DNA: TGCAGCGTTGAAGATCTGGCGCCGACGGGCGAAAAACTGTTTTTT
CDR3 protein: CSVEDLAPTGEKLFF

V gene: TRBV7-2
J gene: TRBJ1-2
CDR3 length: 15
D gene: TRBD1
clone size: NA
CDR3 DNA: TGTGCCAGCATCCCCCTACAGGGGAGCGCCTATGGCTACACCTTC
CDR3 protein: CASIPLQGSAYGYTF

V gene: TRBV12-3/TRBV12-4
J gene: TRBJ2-3
CDR3 length: 13
D gene: NA
clone size: NA
CDR3 DNA: TGTGCCAGCAGTTTAGTCGGGTCCGATACGCAGTATTTT
CDR3 protein: CASSLVGSDTQYF

V gene: TRBV7-9
J gene: TRBJ1-4
CDR3 length: 15
D gene: TRBD1
clone size: NA
CDR3 DNA: TGTGCCAGCAGCACCGACAGGGGGCAGTATGAAAAACTGTTTTTT
CDR3 protein: CASSTDRGQYEKLFF

V gene: TRBV6-5
J gene: TRBJ2-7
CDR3 length: 14
D gene: TRBD2
clone size: NA
CDR3 DNA: TGTGCCAGCACGACTAGCGGTAACTCCTACGAGCAGTACTTC
CDR3 protein: CASTTSGNSYEQYF

V gene: TRBV11-3
J gene: TRBJ2-7
CDR3 length: 15
D gene: NA
clone size: NA
CDR3 DNA: TGTGCCAGCAGCCACCATGGGGGGACGCAGTACGAGCAGTACTTC
CDR3 protein: CASSHHGGTQYEQYF

V gene: TRBV19
J gene: TRBJ1-4
CDR3 length: 14
D gene: NA
clone size: NA
CDR3 DNA: TGTGCCACGGGGAGGGGAGCAACTAATGAAAAACTGTTTTTT
CDR3 protein: CATGRGATNEKLFF

V gene: TRBV7-9
J gene: TRBJ2-2
CDR3 length: 12
D gene: NA
clone size: NA
CDR3 DNA: TGTGCCGTAGGACAGTACACCGGGGAGCTGTTTTTT
CDR3 protein: CAVGQYTGELFF

V gene: TRBV6-2/TRBV6-3
J gene: TRBJ2-5
CDR3 length: 14
D gene: NA
clone size: NA
CDR3 DNA: TGTGCCAGCAGTTACTCAGGGGGGATAGAGACCCAGTACTTC
CDR3 protein: CASSYSGGIETQYF

V gene: TRBV4-2
J gene: TRBJ2-3
CDR3 length: 13
D gene: NA
clone size: NA
CDR3 DNA: TGTGCCAGCAGCCAAGATAGCCGCGCTGGGCAGTATTTT
CDR3 protein: CASSQDSRAGQYF

V gene: TRBV5-6
J gene: TRBJ2-3
CDR3 length: 16
D gene: NA
clone size: NA
CDR3 DNA: TGTGCCAGCAGCCGCCGGGTGGTGAAGGGCGCAGATACGCAGTATTTT
CDR3 protein: CASSRRVVKGADTQYF